These 4 T cell receptor beta chains came from one sample sequenced in a study of T cells in Graves' hyperthyroidism and ophthalmopathy. Amplified regions were TCR beta CDR3 sequences from RNA transcripts. TCR CDR3 regions were first amplified by RT-PCR with HTBI primers. Via MiXCR, TCRdb re-called the multiplex PCR reads, giving one row per CDR3 protein. The data contain 700,000 to 950,000 distinct CDR3 sequences, approximately 40% of them seen just once; the ten biggest clones take up about a third. Sequenced sample: blood. The receptors were sampled from a woman aged 40 to 50 with Graves' hyperthyroidism.

This clonotype was observed a handful of times. The V gene is TRBV7-9, the J gene TRBJ1-2; 7 nucleotides align to TRBD1. Germline values: CDR1 SEHNR, CDR2 FQNEAQ (reference sequence). Unmatched junction bases numbered 22, after V lost 5 bases and J lost 7 bases. This CDR3 has 18 residues. CDR3 sequence: CASSLTLSLIDRAAGYTF. CDR3 DNA sequence: TGTGCCAGCAGCCTCACGCTCTCTTTGATCGACAGGGCGGCTGGCTACACCTTC.

The chain carries TRBV5-4 and TRBJ1-2; 10 bases match TRBD1. This CDR3 region has 15 residues. Germline V lookup: CDR1 SGHNT, CDR2 YYREEE (reference sequence). The V and J ends lost 7 bases and 3 bases, in that order; junction bases with no gene match: 9. CDR3 sequence reads: CASGSPTGGHYGYTF. Here the CDR3 DNA reads TGTGCCAGCGGCTCCCCGACAGGGGGCCACTATGGCTACACCTTC.

This clonotype was seen ten or more times. The chain combines TRBV20-1 with TRBJ1-1; no definite D call. CDR1 is DFQATT, CDR2 SNEGSKA, per germline (reference sequence). The CDR3 runs to 10 residues. Deletions cut 3 bases from V and 6 bases from J, with 5 bases between. The CDR3 loop is CSASFAEAFF. The CDR3 DNA is TGCAGTGCTAGTTTTGCTGAAGCTTTCTTT.

This clonotype appeared many times. This sequence joins TRBV20-1 and TRBJ2-5; TRBD1 might be the D (5 bases). With 6 bases removed from V and 3 bases from J, the gap between germline ends came to 14 bases. Germline CDR1 is DFQATT and CDR2 is SNEGSKA (reference sequence). There are 13 residues in the CDR3. CDR3 DNA sequence: TGCAGTGCCAGCTCGACAGTGAAAGAGACCCAGTACTTC. This encodes CSASSTVKETQYF.